This is a list of T cell receptor beta chains from one sample in a study of cytomegalovirus exposure and HLA in healthy donors. TCRdb's table, derived via immunoSEQ multiplex PCR, lists solely in-frame clones and lacks some. In the table there are roughly 190,000 clones, 65% to 85% of which are singletons. Sequenced: PBMCs. The receptors were sampled from a woman in her late teens or twenties in good health and CMV-seronegative. Each CDR3 is given with its conserved first and last residue. The D gene is left open where the match is weak. Clone size, where shown, is once, few, many, or a class for clones that have expanded.

D gene: .; V gene: TRBV30; clone size: .; J gene: TRBJ1-1; CDR3 DNA: TGTGCCTGGAGTCAGGACACTGAAGCTTTCTTT; CDR3 protein: CAWSQDTEAFF
D gene: .; V gene: TRBV28; clone size: once; J gene: TRBJ1-5; CDR3 DNA: TGTGCCAGCAGCTCCGACGCGGACAATCAGCCCCAGCATTTT; CDR3 protein: CASSSDADNQPQHF
D gene: .; V gene: TRBV4-1; clone size: .; J gene: TRBJ2-5; CDR3 DNA: TGCGCCAGCAGCCAAGCCCATGACACAGGGTCCCAAGAGACCCAGTACTTC; CDR3 protein: CASSQAHDTGSQETQYF
D gene: .; V gene: TRBV6-6; clone size: .; J gene: TRBJ2-1; CDR3 DNA: TGTGCCAGCAGTTACACTCCCGATGAGCAGTTCTTC; CDR3 protein: CASSYTPDEQFF
D gene: .; V gene: TRBV6-5; clone size: .; J gene: TRBJ1-2; CDR3 DNA: TGTGCCAGCAGTGCACTACAGGGTCGCGGCTATGGCTACACCTTC; CDR3 protein: CASSALQGRGYGYTF
D gene: TRBD1; V gene: TRBV7-3; clone size: .; J gene: TRBJ2-7; CDR3 DNA: TGTGCCAGCAGCTTAACGGGACAGGGACTGTCCGAGCAGTACTTC; CDR3 protein: CASSLTGQGLSEQYF
D gene: .; V gene: TRBV28; clone size: .; J gene: TRBJ2-4; CDR3 DNA: TGTGCCAGCAGCCTAGTATCAGGAGGCCTTCTTACAATAGCCAAAAACATTCAGTACTTC; CDR3 protein: CASSLVSGGLLTIAKNIQYF
D gene: TRBD1; V gene: TRBV29-1; clone size: .; J gene: TRBJ1-6; CDR3 DNA: TGCAGCGCCAGGGACAGTCGCAATTCCCCCCTCCACTTT; CDR3 protein: CSARDSRNSPLHF
D gene: .; V gene: TRBV5-1; clone size: .; J gene: TRBJ1-1; CDR3 DNA: TGCGCCAGCAGCTTGGTTCCGGGATTGGGCACTGAAGCTTTCTTT; CDR3 protein: CASSLVPGLGTEAFF
D gene: .; V gene: TRBV4-1; clone size: once; J gene: TRBJ1-5; CDR3 DNA: TGCGCCAGCAGCCTTACTAGGGAGGGTAACAATCAGCCCCAGCATTTT; CDR3 protein: CASSLTREGNNQPQHF
D gene: .; V gene: TRBV19; clone size: .; J gene: TRBJ2-2; CDR3 DNA: TGTGCCAGTAGTAGGACTTCCAACTCCGGGGAGCTGTTTTTT; CDR3 protein: CASSRTSNSGELFF
D gene: TRBD2; V gene: TRBV9; clone size: .; J gene: TRBJ2-3; CDR3 DNA: TGTGCCAGCAGCGAAGGGGGAGGAGGTTGGACTAGCGGCACAGATACGCAGTATTTT; CDR3 protein: CASSEGGGGWTSGTDTQYF
D gene: TRBD1; V gene: TRBV4-1; clone size: .; J gene: TRBJ1-3; CDR3 DNA: TGCGCCAGCAGCCAAACGACAGGGAATTCTGGAAACACCATATATTTT; CDR3 protein: CASSQTTGNSGNTIYF
D gene: TRBD1; V gene: TRBV5-4; clone size: .; J gene: TRBJ1-2; CDR3 DNA: TGTGCCAGCAGCTTGAGGACAGGACGAGCTAACTATGGCTACACCTTC; CDR3 protein: CASSLRTGRANYGYTF
D gene: .; V gene: TRBV11-3; clone size: few; J gene: TRBJ2-1; CDR3 DNA: TGTGCCAGCAGCTTAGAGGCTTACAATGAGCAGTTCTTC; CDR3 protein: CASSLEAYNEQFF
D gene: TRBD1; V gene: TRBV30; clone size: .; J gene: TRBJ1-5; CDR3 DNA: TGTGCCTGGAGACAGGGGGCTGGCAATCAGCCCCAGCATTTT; CDR3 protein: CAWRQGAGNQPQHF
D gene: TRBD1; V gene: TRBV6-5; clone size: .; J gene: TRBJ2-1; CDR3 DNA: TGTGCCAGCAGTTACCGTCCCGGGACAGGGTTTGGCGAGCAGTTCTTC; CDR3 protein: CASSYRPGTGFGEQFF
D gene: TRBD1; V gene: TRBV27; clone size: .; J gene: TRBJ2-1; CDR3 DNA: TGTGCCAGCAGTCTAGGGGGCCGGAGGAATGAGCAGTTCTTC; CDR3 protein: CASSLGGRRNEQFF
D gene: .; V gene: TRBV6-1; clone size: once; J gene: TRBJ2-2; CDR3 DNA: TGTGCCAGCAGTGAAGACACAAACACCGGGGAGCTGTTTTTT; CDR3 protein: CASSEDTNTGELFF
D gene: TRBD2; V gene: TRBV30; clone size: few; J gene: TRBJ2-2; CDR3 DNA: TGTGCCTGGTACAGCGGGAGGAGCACCGGGGAGCTGTTTTTT; CDR3 protein: CAWYSGRSTGELFF